A single sample gave rise to the 22 T cell receptor beta chains below, sequenced in a study of cytomegalovirus exposure and HLA in healthy donors. PCR was performed using 60 Vbeta and 13 Jbeta primers. The repertoire was sequenced with immunoSEQ multiplex PCR; TCRdb's copy has only in-frame clones and lacks some. The sample totals 100,000 to 150,000 clones. The material sequenced was PBMCs. These receptor sequences come from a woman aged 40 to 50 in good health and CMV-seronegative.

The genes are TRBV5-8 and TRBJ1-2, with D perhaps TRBD1 (6 bases). The CDR3 contains 14 residues. CDR1 and CDR2 from the germline V gene are SGHTS and YDEGEE. Trimming stripped 1 base from V and 4 bases from J, with 11 bases between. CDR3: CASSLFQGSYGYTF. The CDR3 DNA follows: TGTGCCAGCAGCTTGTTCCAGGGGTCCTATGGCTACACCTTC.

The rearrangement uses TRBV28 and TRBJ1-2; weak D call: TRBD1 (5 bases). The CDR3 runs 14 residues. Germline V CDR1 and CDR2: MDHEN, SYDVKM. V lost 2 bases and J lost 5, with 12 bases in between. The CDR3 DNA is TGTGCCAGCAGTTTACTTCCCAGGGTATATGGCTACACCTTC. It encodes CASSLLPRVYGYTF.

The J gene is TRBJ1-1, the V gene TRBV9, with TRBD1 matching over 8 bases. This CDR3 has 16 residues. The germline CDR1 and CDR2 sequences are SGDLS and YYNGEE. J was trimmed by 4 bases and V by 4 bases; bases with no gene match: 12. DNA of the CDR3: TGTGCCAGCAGCAACGGACAGGGCGGATATGGCACTGAAGCTTTCTTT. It encodes CASSNGQGGYGTEAFF. Full variable domain (missing parts from reference TRBV9 and TRBJ1-1): DSGVTQTPKHLITATGQRVTLRCSPRSGDLSVYWYQQSLDQGLQFLIQYYNGEERAKGNILERFSAQQFPDLHSELNLSSLELGDSALYFCASSNGQGGYGTEAFFGQGTRLTVV.

The J gene is TRBJ1-2, the V gene TRBV9, with D hard to call. Per germline, CDR1 SGDLS and CDR2 YYNGEE. V was clipped by 4 bases and J by 0 bases, with 13 bases between them. The CDR3 runs to 15 residues. The CDR3 DNA is TGTGCCAGCAGCCCTCTTTCTACGGCTAACTATGGCTACACCTTC. Amino acids: CASSPLSTANYGYTF.

This chain joins TRBV15 and TRBJ1-4; D might be TRBD1 (6 bases). The CDR3 consists of 18 residues. The V gene's germline CDR1 is LNHNV and CDR2 YYDKDF (reference sequence). The V end lost 5 bases, the J end lost 1 base, and 20 bases lay between the germline ends. The CDR3, as DNA: TGTGCCACCAGCTCAAAAGGGCAGGGGCGAATAACTAATGAAAAACTGTTTTTT. This translates into CATSSKGQGRITNEKLFF.

The CDR3 loop is CASSLDGGGTYNEQFF. CDR3 DNA sequence: TGTGCCAGCAGCTTAGACGGCGGGGGTACCTACAATGAGCAGTTCTTC. The chain joins TRBV7-3 to TRBJ2-1; 7 bases match TRBD2. The V gene's germline CDR1 is SGHTA and CDR2 FQGTGA. Germline trimming cut 2 bases from V and 2 bases from J; bases unmatched to any gene: 6. CDR3 length equals 16 residues.

The chain carries TRBV19 and TRBJ1-2; 10 bases align to TRBD1. CDR3 length: 12 amino acids. V lost 10 bases to trimming and J lost 8 bases; unmatched junction nucleotides: 7. Germline V lookup: CDR1 LNHDA, CDR2 SQIVND (reference sequence). CDR3 residues: CATRQGAGGYTF. As DNA, the CDR3 is TGTGCCACAAGACAGGGGGCTGGAGGCTACACCTTC.

The chain joins TRBV5-1 to TRBJ1-4; 10 bases map to TRBD1. J was trimmed by 0 bases and V by 5 bases; bases with no gene match: 1. This CDR3 region has 15 residues. Germline V gene data show CDR1 as SGHRS and CDR2 as YFSETQ. The CDR3, as DNA: TGCGCCAGCAGGGGACAGGGGACAACTAATGAAAAACTGTTTTTT. It yields the protein CASRGQGTTNEKLFF.

V and J are TRBV5-1 and TRBJ2-7, with D perhaps TRBD1 (5 bases). Germline V CDR1 and CDR2: SGHRS, YFSETQ. V lost 0 bases to trimming and J lost 4 bases, with 8 bases between them. The CDR3 sequence is 13 residues long. Here the CDR3 DNA reads TGCGCCAGCAGCTTGGGGGGCAAATACGAGCAGTACTTC. Amino acids: CASSLGGKYEQYF.

This rearrangement joins TRBV5-4 to TRBJ2-5, with D tentatively TRBD2 (6 bases). CDR1 and CDR2 (germline): SGHNT, YYREEE (reference sequence). V was shortened by 3 bases and J by 2 bases, with 14 bases between the two germline ends. This CDR3 is 15 amino acids long. CDR3 sequence: CASSSQTGEQETQYF. CDR3 DNA: TGTGCCAGCAGCTCACAAACGGGGGAGCAAGAGACCCAGTACTTC.

This chain joins TRBV4-1 and TRBJ2-3; 8 bases match TRBD2. J gave up 1 base and V 0 bases, and 3 bases lay outside the gene matches. The germline CDR1 and CDR2 sequences are MGHRA and YSYEKL. The CDR3 runs to 16 residues. The CDR3 spells CASSQDGSGGTDTQYF. In DNA form, the CDR3 reads TGCGCCAGCAGCCAAGATGGTAGCGGGGGCACAGATACGCAGTATTTT.

The chain carries TRBV7-3 and TRBJ1-3; 8 positions match TRBD1. Germline CDR1 is SGHTA and CDR2 is FQGTGA. The CDR3 consists of 15 residues. Trimming at V came to 0 bases and at J to 5 bases, leaving 3 bases not matched to a gene. The CDR3 reads CASSLTGQGRNTIYF. For the CDR3, the DNA is TGTGCCAGCAGCTTAACCGGACAGGGAAGAAACACCATATATTTT.

The V gene is TRBV29-1, the J gene TRBJ1-2, with D tentatively TRBD1 (6 bases). CDR1 is SQVTM and CDR2 is ANQGSEA in the germline V gene. The CDR3 has 13 amino acids. The V end lost 7 bases, the J end lost 7 bases, and 19 bases lay between the germline ends. CDR3 nucleotides: TGCAGCGGTACCGACAGGCCTCCCTCTGGCTACACCTTC. It yields the protein CSGTDRPPSGYTF.

The rearrangement links TRBV5-1 to TRBJ1-4, with D maybe TRBD1 (5 bases). V was clipped by 4 bases and J by 2 bases, with 6 bases between them. Germline V gene sequence: CDR1 SGHRS, CDR2 YFSETQ. The CDR3 covers 13 residues. The CDR3 DNA sequence: TGCGCCAGCAGCAGACAGACTAATGAAAAACTGTTTTTT. Protein product: CASSRQTNEKLFF.

The chain is built from TRBV19 and TRBJ1-6; 9 nucleotides line up with TRBD1. The germline V gene encodes CDR1 LNHDA and CDR2 SQIVND (reference sequence). The V gene end was trimmed by 5 bases and the J gene end by 11 bases; junction bases not matched to a gene: 10. The CDR3 totals 15 residues. The CDR3 sequence is CASSLLGTGTPPLHF. DNA for the CDR3: TGTGCCAGTAGTTTGCTCGGGACAGGGACCCCACCCCTCCACTTT. Drawing the rest from reference TRBV19 and TRBJ1-6, the complete variable domain is DGGITQSPKYLFRKEGQNVTLSCEQNLNHDAMYWYRQDPGQGLRLIYYSQIVNDFQKGDIAEGYSVSREKKESFPLTVTSAQKNPTAFYLCASSLLGTGTPPLHFGNGTRLTVT.

The CDR3 nucleotides read TGCAGCGTCGGGACAGGGGGCATTAAGGATGGCTACACCTTC. Its protein product is CSVGTGGIKDGYTF. This chain links TRBV29-1 with TRBJ1-2; 12 positions agree with TRBD1. Trimming at V came to 6 bases and at J to 6 bases, leaving 8 bases not matched to a gene. The V gene's germline CDR1 is SQVTM and CDR2 ANQGSEA. CDR3 length: 14 residues.

The J gene is TRBJ1-1, the V gene TRBV11-2; a possible D gene is TRBD1 (6 bases). Trimming cost V 5 bases and J 11 bases, with 15 bases left between them. This CDR3 has 12 amino acids. Germline V gene lookup returns CDR1 SGHAT and CDR2 FQNNGV. CDR3 in DNA: TGTGCCAGCAGCGAAAACAGGGTTCAGGCTTTCTTT. Amino acid sequence: CASSENRVQAFF.

This chain connects TRBV5-1 to TRBJ2-4; TRBD1 is a possible D gene (5 bases). V lost 0 bases and J 0 bases, leaving 7 bases between the germline ends. CDR3 length: 15 amino acids. Germline loops: CDR1 SGHRS, CDR2 YFSETQ. DNA of the CDR3: TGCGCCAGCAGCTTGGGGCAGGGAGCCAAAAACATTCAGTACTTC. It codes for CASSLGQGAKNIQYF.

The V gene is TRBV19, the J gene TRBJ1-5, with 9 bases aligning to TRBD1. CDR3 length equals 15 residues. Germline loops: CDR1 LNHDA, CDR2 SQIVND (reference sequence). With 4 bases clipped from V and 6 bases from J, the junction kept 7 bases outside the gene matches. CDR3 sequence reads: CASSNTGGASQPQHF. In DNA form, the CDR3 reads TGTGCCAGTAGTAATACAGGGGGCGCATCTCAGCCCCAGCATTTT.

The chain carries TRBV7-3 and TRBJ2-2; TRBD2 agrees at 9 bases. The CDR3 loop spans 18 amino acids. The trim removed 1 base at V and 5 bases at J, leaving 11 bases unmatched. CDR1 SGHTA and CDR2 FQGTGA come from the germline V gene. Written as DNA, the CDR3 is TGTGCCAGCAGCTTAATAGCGGGGGACCCCATCGGGACCGGGGAGCTGTTTTTT. It is translated as CASSLIAGDPIGTGELFF.

The chain carries TRBV4-3 and TRBJ1-2; D unresolved. The CDR3 has 14 residues. Germline CDR1 reads LGHNA; CDR2 reads YSLEER. V lost 0 bases, J lost 3 bases, and 8 bases lay in between. For the CDR3, the DNA is TGCGCCAGCAGCCAAGATCTAACGGACTATGGCTACACCTTC. It codes for CASSQDLTDYGYTF.

This chain connects TRBV5-1 to TRBJ2-3; TRBD2 is a possible D gene (7 bases). Germline CDR1 reads SGHRS; CDR2 reads YFSETQ. CDR3 length: 14 residues. The V and J ends lost 6 bases and 2 bases respectively, with 13 bases between them. The CDR3 DNA is TGCGCCAGCACTATCGGGGGGCCCACAGATACGCAGTATTTT. Protein sequence: CASTIGGPTDTQYF.